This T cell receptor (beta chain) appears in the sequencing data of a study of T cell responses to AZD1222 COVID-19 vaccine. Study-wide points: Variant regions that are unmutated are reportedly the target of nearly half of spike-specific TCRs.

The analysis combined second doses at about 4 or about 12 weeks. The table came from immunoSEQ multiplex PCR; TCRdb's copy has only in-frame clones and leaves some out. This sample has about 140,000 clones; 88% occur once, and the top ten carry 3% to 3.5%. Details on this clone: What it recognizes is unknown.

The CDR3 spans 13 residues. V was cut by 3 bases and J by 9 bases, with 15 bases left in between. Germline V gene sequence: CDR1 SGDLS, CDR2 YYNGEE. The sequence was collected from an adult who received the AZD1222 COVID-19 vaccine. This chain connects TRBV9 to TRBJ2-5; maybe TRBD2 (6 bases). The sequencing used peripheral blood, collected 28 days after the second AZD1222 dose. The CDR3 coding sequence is TGTGCCAGCAGCGGCGGGACGGCCCAGGCCCAGTACTTC. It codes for CASSGGTAQAQYF.